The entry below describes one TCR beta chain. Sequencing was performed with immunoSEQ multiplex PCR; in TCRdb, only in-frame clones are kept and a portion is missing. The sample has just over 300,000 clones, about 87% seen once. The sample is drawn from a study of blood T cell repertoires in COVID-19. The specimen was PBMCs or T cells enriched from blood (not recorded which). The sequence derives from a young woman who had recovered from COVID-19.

In DNA form, the CDR3 reads TGCAGCGTGGGACACCCTAACTATGGCTACACCTTC. It translates to CSVGHPNYGYTF. This rearrangement joins TRBV29-1 to TRBJ1-2; the D gene is possibly TRBD1 (6 bases). Germline CDR1 is SQVTM and CDR2 is ANQGSEA. There are 12 residues in the CDR3. Between the trimmed V and J ends, which lost 6 bases and 0 bases, there was a span of 8 bases. Full variable domain (rest looked up from reference TRBV29-1 and TRBJ1-2): SAVISQKPSRDICQRGTSLTIQCQVDSQVTMMFWYRQQPGQSLTLIATANQGSEATYESGFVIDKFPISRPNLTFSTLTVSNMSPEDSSIYLCSVGHPNYGYTFGSGTRLTVV.